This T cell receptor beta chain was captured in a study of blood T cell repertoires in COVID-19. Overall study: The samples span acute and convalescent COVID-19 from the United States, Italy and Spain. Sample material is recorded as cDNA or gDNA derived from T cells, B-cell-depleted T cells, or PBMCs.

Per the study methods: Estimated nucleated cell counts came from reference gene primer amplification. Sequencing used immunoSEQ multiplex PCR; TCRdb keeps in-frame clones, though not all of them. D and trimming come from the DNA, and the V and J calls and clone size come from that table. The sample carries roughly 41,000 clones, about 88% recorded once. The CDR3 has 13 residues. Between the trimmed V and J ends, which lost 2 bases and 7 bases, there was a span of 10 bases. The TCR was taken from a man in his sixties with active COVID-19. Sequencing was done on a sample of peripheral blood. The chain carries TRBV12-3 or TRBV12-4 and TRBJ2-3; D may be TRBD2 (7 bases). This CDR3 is CASSLRGGHTQYF. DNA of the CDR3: TGTGCCAGCAGTTTAAGGGGGGGTCATACGCAGTATTTT.